The following is a TCR beta chain sequence with its context. Its antigen is unidentified. The time point is: healthy volunteer bleed at 2 weeks. Total RNA was isolated from whole blood that had not been fractionated. This specimen belongs to a study of human T cells and chemical hapten exposure. About the research overall: Largely, small differences in pooled library volume made per-sample TCR yields vary. Whole-study results and caveats: There was no change with DPC sensitization in TCRs above 1 in 1000 frequency.

Unique molecular identifiers were affixed to discrete cDNA molecules within the library. Authors' data handling: Samples had a median of 95,638 TCRs, ranging roughly 23,224 to 690,600. TCRdb fed the RACE reads into MiXCR, producing one record per CDR3 protein. The V and J calls shown here were made by TCRdb, not taken from the authors' results. The table shows over 100,000 distinct CDR3 sequences, with 9% to 10% occurring only once. The CDR3 is 15 residues long. Per germline, CDR1 MNHNS and CDR2 SASEGT. Trimming took 4 bases from V and 0 from J, leaving 10 bases between them. The sequenced sample consisted of whole blood. This clonotype originated in a male donor in good health. Some clones in this sample may be carry-over from other donors' samples. The chain joins TRBV6-1 to TRBJ2-1; perhaps D is TRBD1 or TRBD2 (6 bases each). CDR3 coding DNA: TGTGCCAGCAGTGTCAGGGGAGGCTCCTACAATGAGCAGTTCTTC. Translation: CASSVRGGSYNEQFF.